Below are 19 T cell receptor beta chains sequenced from a single sample in a study of T cell responses to AZD1222 COVID-19 vaccine. Assay used: immunoSEQ multiplex PCR; TCRdb lists only in-frame clones, some missing. Of tens of thousands of clones listed, approximately 89% are singletons. The starting material was peripheral blood, obtained on day 0 of AZD1222 vaccination. These receptors came from an adult in good health.

This chain joins TRBV10-3 and TRBJ1-6; D gene ambiguous. This CDR3 is built from 16 residues. CDR1 and CDR2 (germline): ENHRY, SYGVKD. Trimming removed 3 bases at V and 5 bases at J, with 14 bases between. CDR3 coding DNA: TGTGCCATCAGTGAACCTGCACTCGAGGATAATTCACCCCTCCACTTT. Translation: CAISEPALEDNSPLHF.

V gene TRBV5-4 combines with J gene TRBJ2-1; TRBD2 matches 11 bases. Germline V gene lookup returns CDR1 SGHNT and CDR2 YYREEE (reference sequence). This CDR3 contains 16 residues. V lost 2 bases and J lost 5; bases outside the gene matches: 6. The DNA for the CDR3 is TGTGCCAGCAGCTTCCTTAGCGGGAGGGGACACAATGAGCAGTTCTTC. It yields the protein CASSFLSGRGHNEQFF.

This clone was recorded once. The chain is built from TRBV5-4 and TRBJ2-3, with TRBD2 identical over 9 bases. The trim removed 3 bases at V and 5 bases at J, leaving 1 base unmatched. The CDR3 is made up of 13 amino acids. Germline values: CDR1 SGHNT, CDR2 YYREEE (reference sequence). The CDR3 loop is CASSSAGGDTQYF. CDR3 sequence (DNA): TGTGCCAGCAGCTCAGCGGGGGGAGATACGCAGTATTTT.

This rearrangement joins TRBV28 to TRBJ2-7, with D possibly being TRBD2 (6 bases). The V and J ends lost 6 bases and 4 bases respectively, with 7 bases between them. Per the germline V gene, CDR1 is MDHEN and CDR2 is SYDVKM. The CDR3 has 11 amino acids. CDR3 amino acids: CASRGRYEQYF. The CDR3 nucleotides are TGTGCCAGCAGGGGGAGGTACGAGCAGTACTTC.

The V call is TRBV6-5, the J call TRBJ2-2; 8 nucleotides align to TRBD2. Trimming removed 2 bases from V and 6 bases from J; junction bases left unmatched: 5. Germline-derived CDR1 and CDR2 are MNHEY and SVGAGI. This CDR3 spans 15 amino acids. The CDR3 nucleotides are TGTGCCAGCAGTTACGCGGCGGGGGGCGCCGGGGAGCTGTTTTTT. Translated, it gives CASSYAAGGAGELFF.

This clone showed up just once. Other DNA sequences in the same sample also yield this CDR3. V gene TRBV18 combines with J gene TRBJ2-4; unclear D gene. Germline lookup yields CDR1 KGHSH and CDR2 LQKENI. V gave up 1 base and J gave up 0 bases, with 10 bases separating them. The CDR3 spans 16 residues. The CDR3, as DNA: TGTGCCAGCTCACCACAGGGTCGGGTAGCCAAAAACATTCAGTACTTC. It encodes CASSPQGRVAKNIQYF.

The genes are TRBV19 and TRBJ2-6, with 7 bases that match TRBD1. The ends lost 5 bases at V and 2 bases at J; junction bases unmatched: 6. The CDR3 consists of 16 residues. From germline, CDR1 is LNHDA and CDR2 SQIVND (reference sequence). DNA of the CDR3: TGTGCCAGTAGTGTAGGGACAGCCCCTGGGGCCAACGTCCTGACTTTC. Its protein is CASSVGTAPGANVLTF.

The CDR3 loop is CAWSSSRGVGTEAFF. The DNA of the CDR3 is TGTGCCTGGTCATCTTCTCGGGGTGTGGGCACTGAAGCTTTCTTT. The gene calls are TRBV30 and TRBJ1-1, with D uncertain. CDR1 GTSNPN and CDR2 SVGIG come from the germline V gene (reference sequence). CDR3 size: 15 residues. Between the trimmed V and J ends, which lost 5 bases and 4 bases, there was a span of 20 bases.

V and J are TRBV11-2 and TRBJ2-7; D not certain. V lost 0 bases and J lost 2, with 5 bases in between. This CDR3 has 13 residues. From germline, CDR1 is SGHAT and CDR2 FQNNGV. CDR3 sequence reads: CASSLEQPYEQYF. The CDR3 nucleotides read TGTGCCAGCAGCTTAGAACAACCCTACGAGCAGTACTTC.

The chain has TRBV7-8 and TRBJ1-6; 9 nucleotides align to TRBD1. This CDR3 region has 15 residues. The J segment lost 7 bases and the V segment lost 6 bases, leaving 7 bases of the junction unmatched. Germline CDR1 SGHVS, CDR2 FQNEAQ. CDR3: CASRLAGTGNSPLHF. The CDR3 nucleotides read TGTGCCAGCAGGCTCGCCGGGACAGGGAATTCACCCCTCCACTTT.

This clone was observed a single time. V gene TRBV19 combines with J gene TRBJ2-7; TRBD2 agrees at 9 bases. There are 15 residues in the CDR3. Germline assignment: CDR1 LNHDA and CDR2 SQIVND (reference sequence). Unmatched junction bases numbered 5, after V lost 3 bases and J lost 2 bases. The CDR3 region has the DNA TGTGCCAGTAGTATCGTCGCTAGCGGGACCTACGAGCAGTACTTC. This sequence encodes CASSIVASGTYEQYF.

The chain uses TRBV3-1 (or the pseudogene TRBV3-2) and TRBJ2-5; D unresolved. From germline, CDR1 is LGHDT and CDR2 YNNKEL (reference sequence). This CDR3 has 15 amino acids. Trimming took off 0 bases at V and 2 bases at J, with 10 bases between the two ends. The DNA of the CDR3 is TGTGCCAGCAGCCAAGATAGTGACTTACAAGAGACCCAGTACTTC. Translation: CASSQDSDLQETQYF.

The rearrangement uses TRBV6-1 and TRBJ2-3; tentatively, D is TRBD2 (6 bases). The CDR3 totals 15 residues. Germline V CDR1 and CDR2: MNHNS, SASEGT. With 3 bases removed from V and 1 base from J, the gap between germline ends came to 11 bases. CDR3 nucleotides: TGTGCCAGCAGTGAGAGCGGAGGGGGCACAGATACGCAGTATTTT. This translates into CASSESGGGTDTQYF.

The chain couples TRBV19 to TRBJ1-5, with D uncertain. The V and J ends lost 1 base and 3 bases respectively, with 7 bases between them. Looked up from germline, CDR1 is LNHDA and CDR2 is SQIVND (reference sequence). This CDR3 is built from 14 residues. This CDR3 reads CASSIVEINQPQHF. CDR3 nucleotides: TGTGCCAGTAGTATAGTGGAGATCAATCAGCCCCAGCATTTT.

This chain connects TRBV19 to TRBJ2-2; no clear D gene. Germline lookup yields CDR1 LNHDA and CDR2 SQIVND (reference sequence). The CDR3 consists of 14 residues. V gave up 5 bases and J gave up 3 bases, with 10 bases separating them. CDR3 bases: TGTGCCAGTAGTCCCCCCGGGTACACCGGGGAGCTGTTTTTT. This gives the protein CASSPPGYTGELFF.

This clone appeared a single time. The chain employs TRBV7-6 and TRBJ2-2; D not certain. This CDR3 is 10 amino acids long. V dropped 8 bases and J dropped 4 bases, with 2 bases sitting between them. Germline V CDR1 and CDR2: SGHVS, FNYEAQ. The CDR3 loop is CASGTGELFF. The CDR3 region has the DNA TGTGCCAGCGGCACCGGGGAGCTGTTTTTT.

The chain links TRBV27 to TRBJ2-3; D unclear. CDR1 is MNHEY and CDR2 is SMNVEV in the germline V gene (reference sequence). The germline V and J ends were trimmed by 7 bases and 2 bases, with 10 bases remaining between them. This CDR3 is 13 amino acids long. In DNA, the CDR3 is TGTGCCAGCACCCCTGGGGTCACAGATACGCAGTATTTT. Its translation is CASTPGVTDTQYF.

The rearrangement joins TRBV9 to TRBJ2-3, with 8 bases identical to TRBD2. Germline V gene lookup returns CDR1 SGDLS and CDR2 YYNGEE. V lost 0 bases to trimming and J lost 12 bases; unmatched junction nucleotides: 9. CDR3 size: 14 residues. The CDR3 loop reads CASSVGGLEFGQYF. The CDR3 region has the DNA TGTGCCAGCAGCGTAGGGGGACTAGAGTTCGGTCAGTATTTT.

The rearrangement uses TRBV5-4 and TRBJ2-1; 13 bases are a match to TRBD2. V lost 4 bases to trimming and J lost 4 bases; unmatched junction nucleotides: 2. Germline V CDR1 and CDR2: SGHNT, YYREEE (reference sequence). The CDR3 totals 15 residues. CDR3: CASSKLAGGYNEQFF. As DNA, the CDR3 is TGTGCCAGCAGCAAACTAGCGGGGGGGTACAATGAGCAGTTCTTC.